A selection of T cell receptor beta chains follows, all from one sample in a study of PD-1 blockade in classical Hodgkin lymphoma. Profiled with immunoSEQ multiplex PCR; TCRdb holds only in-frame clones, not every one. The sample lists around 45,000 clones, about 71% occurring once. The sequenced sample was peripheral blood mononuclear cells (PBMCs), obtained at baseline. Every receptor here comes from a human donor with classical Hodgkin lymphoma. CDR3s include the opening cysteine and the closing phenylalanine or tryptophan. A D gene is named only where the DNA matches it firmly. Not every row has a clone size; where given, it reads once, few, many or a size class.

d_gene	v_gene	abundance	j_gene	CDR3nt	CDR3aa
TRBD2	TRBV7-2	NA	TRBJ2-3	TGTGCCAGCAGCTTACCTCGAGGAGGGAGGGCGGAAAATACGCAGTATTTT	CASSLPRGGRAENTQYF
TRBD2	TRBV7-6	NA	TRBJ2-1	TGTGCCAGCAGCCTCGGGACTAGCGGGAGCTCGCAGTTCTTC	CASSLGTSGSSQFF
NA	TRBV28	NA	TRBJ2-1	TGTGCCAGCAGTTTAACGGTAGAATATGAGCAGTTCTTC	CASSLTVEYEQFF
TRBD1	TRBV7-9	NA	TRBJ1-1	TGTGCCAGCATCGACAGGGCCCCTGAAGCTTTCTTT	CASIDRAPEAFF
NA	TRBV11-3	NA	TRBJ2-7	TGTGCCAGCAGCTTGAAGGGCTTCCCCTACGAGCAGTACTTC	CASSLKGFPYEQYF
NA	TRBV5-6	few	TRBJ2-5	TGTGCCAGCAGCTTGGATCTAGGGGAAGAGACCCAGTACTTC	CASSLDLGEETQYF
NA	TRBV9	few	TRBJ2-2	TGTGCCAGCAGCGTATGGACCGGGGAGCTGTTTTTT	CASSVWTGELFF
NA	TRBV18	NA	TRBJ1-4	TGTGCCAGCTCACCACCCGAGGGAGTGAATGAAAAACTGTTTTTT	CASSPPEGVNEKLFF
TRBD1	TRBV2	NA	TRBJ2-7	TGTGCCAGCAGACAGACAGGGGTTTACGAGCAGTACTTC	CASRQTGVYEQYF
TRBD1	TRBV7-9	NA	TRBJ1-4	TGTGCCAGCAGCTTGACGACAGGGGGCTCTAATGAAAAACTGTTTTTT	CASSLTTGGSNEKLFF
NA	TRBV28	few	TRBJ2-3	TGTGCCAGCAGTTTTTTCCCCCAGTCGAGGGCAGATACGCAGTATTTT	CASSFFPQSRADTQYF
NA	TRBV5-6	NA	TRBJ2-7	TGTGCCAGCATCCCGCTCGGGGGGCTGAACTCCTACGAGCAGTACTTC	CASIPLGGLNSYEQYF
NA	TRBV5-4	NA	TRBJ1-1	TGTGCCAGCAGCTTCGGGTCCCTCTCTGAAGCTTTCTTT	CASSFGSLSEAFF
NA	TRBV9	few	TRBJ1-1	TGTGCCAGCAGCCAAAGAGATCTGGGGGCAGTCACTGAAGCTTTCTTT	CASSQRDLGAVTEAFF
NA	TRBV6-5	NA	TRBJ1-1	TGTGCCAGCAGTTACTCGACTGTTAACCAAGCTTTCTTT	CASSYSTVNQAFF
NA	TRBV29-1	once	TRBJ1-2	TGCAGCTTTAAAAGGGCGGATGGCTACACCTTC	CSFKRADGYTF
NA	TRBV19	few	TRBJ2-5	TGTGCCAGTAGTATAGCTGACAGAGAGGGAGAGACCCAGTACTTC	CASSIADREGETQYF
TRBD2	TRBV19	once	TRBJ2-5	TGTGCCAGTAGTTCTTTAAGGACTAGCGGGAAGGAGACCCGGTACTTC	CASSSLRTSGKETRYF
TRBD2	TRBV9	NA	TRBJ2-7	TGTGCCAGCAGCGTAGCATTCTCGGGGGAGGGTTCCTACGAGCAGTACTTC	CASSVAFSGEGSYEQYF
NA	TRBV27	medium-sized	TRBJ1-1	TGTGCCAGCAGCCCCCCTTGGGGGAATGAAGCTTTCTTT	CASSPPWGNEAFF
TRBD2	TRBV13	NA	TRBJ2-1	TGTGCCAGCAGATCTCGGGGGGGCCTTGGTGAGCAGTTCTTC	CASRSRGGLGEQFF
NA	TRBV30	once	TRBJ1-2	TGTGCCTGGAGTCCGGGAGTTGGCGATGGCTACACCTTC	CAWSPGVGDGYTF
NA	TRBV5-7	NA	TRBJ2-1	TGTGCCAGCAGCTTGGCCTTCTTATGGAATTACAATGAGCAGTTCTTC	CASSLAFLWNYNEQFF
NA	TRBV14	NA	TRBJ2-3	TGTGCCAGCAGTCCTATGGGGGTCTCAGATACGCAGTATTTT	CASSPMGVSDTQYF
NA	TRBV19	NA	TRBJ2-5	TGTGCCAGTAAGGGAGCCAAAGGGGAGACCCAGTACTTC	CASKGAKGETQYF
NA	TRBV4-3	few	TRBJ1-2	TGCGCCAGCAGCCTTTCCCGGGGGCTAAGGTATGGCTACACCTTC	CASSLSRGLRYGYTF
TRBD2	TRBV25-1	NA	TRBJ2-3	TGTGCCAGCGAGACTAGCGTAGGTCCAGATACGCAGTATTTT	CASETSVGPDTQYF
NA	TRBV6-5	few	TRBJ2-7	TGTGCCAGCAGTTACACCAGGAACGAGCAGTACTTC	CASSYTRNEQYF
NA	TRBV30	NA	TRBJ1-1	TGTGCCTGGAATTCGAACACTGAAGCTTTCTTT	CAWNSNTEAFF
NA	TRBV23-1	NA	TRBJ1-5	TGCGCCAGCAGTCAATTAGGGGGAGGGAATCAGCCCCAGCATTTT	CASSQLGGGNQPQHF
TRBD1	TRBV5-4	NA	TRBJ2-7	TGTGCCAGCAGCCTGGTTGACAGGGAGCTTACCCTAGACGAGCAGTACTTC	CASSLVDRELTLDEQYF
NA	TRBV5-1	NA	TRBJ2-4	TGCGCCAGCAGCTTTGGCTATGGAGAGGGGAGGGCCAAAAACATTCAGTACTTC	CASSFGYGEGRAKNIQYF
NA	TRBV27	many	TRBJ1-5	TGTGCCAGCACCTACTCTTTTGGTCAGCCCCAGCATTTT	CASTYSFGQPQHF
NA	TRBV9	few	TRBJ1-2	TGTGCCAGCAGCGTCAAGGGAGTCGGCTACACCTTC	CASSVKGVGYTF
NA	TRBV6-1	NA	TRBJ1-1	TGTGCCAGCAGTAGGACGCTCCTTGGGAACACTGAAGCTTTCTTT	CASSRTLLGNTEAFF
NA	TRBV28	NA	TRBJ2-5	TGTGCCAGCAGTCCGCGACTGGGGGTAGCCAGAGAGACCCAGTACTTC	CASSPRLGVARETQYF
TRBD2	TRBV6-4	few	TRBJ2-1	TGTGCCAGCAGTGACTCATATTCTAGCGGGGGGGCGAATGAGCAGTTCTTC	CASSDSYSSGGANEQFF
TRBD1	TRBV4-3	medium-sized	TRBJ2-1	TGCGCCAGCAGCCTATCCGACAGGGGGAATGAGCAGTTCTTC	CASSLSDRGNEQFF
TRBD1	TRBV19	NA	TRBJ2-1	TGTGCCAGTAGTATAGACCCCGGGACAGGCTACAATGAGCAGTTCTTC	CASSIDPGTGYNEQFF
NA	TRBV28	NA	TRBJ1-5	TGTGCCAGCTCGAATTGGGGTCGGTTGGGAGCCTTTAGCAATCAGCCCCAGCATTTT	CASSNWGRLGAFSNQPQHF
TRBD2	TRBV7-2	NA	TRBJ2-7	TGTGCCAGCAGCTTAGTTAGCGGGAGCTCCTACGAGCAGTACTTC	CASSLVSGSSYEQYF
TRBD1	TRBV7-2	NA	TRBJ2-1	TGTGCCAGCAGCCCGAGGCAGGGGGCTATTTATGAGCAGTTCTTC	CASSPRQGAIYEQFF
NA	TRBV6-1	many	TRBJ2-1	TGTGCCAGCGGGGGGGGCGGGGAGCAGTTCTTC	CASGGGGEQFF
TRBD2	TRBV29-1	few	TRBJ2-1	TGCAGCGTTTTTAGCGGGGACTCCTACAATGAGCAGTTCTTC	CSVFSGDSYNEQFF
NA	TRBV30	once	TRBJ1-5	TGTGCCTGGATCGGATTTAGCAATCAGCCCCAGCATTTT	CAWIGFSNQPQHF
TRBD2	TRBV7-8	NA	TRBJ2-7	TGTGCCAGCACCCTCGGGCCGAGCGGGGCAAAATACGAGCAGTACTTC	CASTLGPSGAKYEQYF
NA	TRBV7-2	NA	TRBJ1-2	TGTGCCAGCAGCTTAGTCAGGACTTACTATGGCTACACCTTC	CASSLVRTYYGYTF
NA	TRBV7-8	NA	TRBJ1-1	TGTGCCAGCAGCCACTCTCTAGGGAACACTGAAGCTTTCTTT	CASSHSLGNTEAFF
TRBD2	TRBV4-1	NA	TRBJ2-7	TGCGCCAGCAGCCAAGAGCGGGGGGGAACCTACGAGCAGTACTTC	CASSQERGGTYEQYF
NA	TRBV28	NA	TRBJ2-1	TGTGCCAGCAGCCCTACTGACCCTGAGCAGTTCTTC	CASSPTDPEQFF
TRBD1	TRBV7-2	NA	TRBJ2-7	TGTGCCAGCAGCTTCTGGACAGGTCCCTACGAGCAGTACTTC	CASSFWTGPYEQYF
NA	TRBV5-1	NA	TRBJ1-1	TGCGCCAGCAGCTTGAGATCCCAGGTGAACACTGAAGCTTTCTTT	CASSLRSQVNTEAFF
NA	TRBV23-1	NA	TRBJ2-5	TGCGCCAGCAGGCCCGGGGGGCCTCAAGAGACCCAGTACTTC	CASRPGGPQETQYF
TRBD1	TRBV5-4	NA	TRBJ1-1	TGTGCCAGCAGCTTGGCGAGACAGGGGGGAAGCACTGAAGCTTTCTTT	CASSLARQGGSTEAFF